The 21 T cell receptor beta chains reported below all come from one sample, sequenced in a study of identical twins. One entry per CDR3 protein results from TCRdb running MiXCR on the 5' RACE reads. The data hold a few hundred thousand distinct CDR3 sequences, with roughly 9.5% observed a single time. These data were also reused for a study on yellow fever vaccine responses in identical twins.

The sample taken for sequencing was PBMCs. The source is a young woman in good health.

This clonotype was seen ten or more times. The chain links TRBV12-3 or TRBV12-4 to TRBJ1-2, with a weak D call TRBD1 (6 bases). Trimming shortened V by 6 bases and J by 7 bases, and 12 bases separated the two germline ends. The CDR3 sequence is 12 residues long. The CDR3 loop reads CASSIQGSGYTF. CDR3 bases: TGTGCCAGCAGCATACAGGGAAGTGGCTACACCTTC.

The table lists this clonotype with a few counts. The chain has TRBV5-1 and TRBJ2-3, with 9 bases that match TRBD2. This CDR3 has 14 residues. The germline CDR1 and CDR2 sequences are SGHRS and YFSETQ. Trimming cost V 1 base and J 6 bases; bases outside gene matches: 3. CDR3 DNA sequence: TGCGCCAGCAGCTTGTCCGGACTAGCGGATACGCAGTATTTT. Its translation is CASSLSGLADTQYF.

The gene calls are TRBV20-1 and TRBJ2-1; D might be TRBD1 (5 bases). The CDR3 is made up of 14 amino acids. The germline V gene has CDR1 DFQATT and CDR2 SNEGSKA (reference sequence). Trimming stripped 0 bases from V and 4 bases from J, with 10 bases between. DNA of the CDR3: TGCAGTGCTAGAGATCCAGGGTTGTACAATGAGCAGTTCTTC. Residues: CSARDPGLYNEQFF.

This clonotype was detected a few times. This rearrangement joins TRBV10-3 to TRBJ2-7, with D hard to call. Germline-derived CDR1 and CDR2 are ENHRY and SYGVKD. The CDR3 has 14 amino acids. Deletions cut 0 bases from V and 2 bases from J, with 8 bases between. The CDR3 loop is CAISESERPYEQYF. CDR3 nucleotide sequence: TGTGCCATCAGTGAGTCGGAGAGGCCCTACGAGCAGTACTTC.

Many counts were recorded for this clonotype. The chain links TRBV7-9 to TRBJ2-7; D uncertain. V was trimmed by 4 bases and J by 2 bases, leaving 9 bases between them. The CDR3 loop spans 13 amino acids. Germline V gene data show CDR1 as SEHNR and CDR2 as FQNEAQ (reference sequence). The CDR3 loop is CASSYHVTYEQYF. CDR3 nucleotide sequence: TGTGCCAGCAGCTATCACGTCACCTACGAGCAGTACTTC.

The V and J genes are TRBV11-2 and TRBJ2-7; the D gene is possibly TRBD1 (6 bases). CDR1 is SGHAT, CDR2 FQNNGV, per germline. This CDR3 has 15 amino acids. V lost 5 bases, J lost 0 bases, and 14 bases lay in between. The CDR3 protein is CASSIGGTGSYEQYF. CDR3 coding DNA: TGTGCCAGCAGCATAGGGGGTACCGGCTCCTACGAGCAGTACTTC.

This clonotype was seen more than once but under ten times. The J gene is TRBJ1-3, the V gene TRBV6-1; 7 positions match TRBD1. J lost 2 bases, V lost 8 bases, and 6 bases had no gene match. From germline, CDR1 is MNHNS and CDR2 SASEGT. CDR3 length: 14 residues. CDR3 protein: CASGAGTAGNTIYF. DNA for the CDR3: TGTGCCAGCGGGGCAGGGACAGCTGGAAACACCATATATTTT.

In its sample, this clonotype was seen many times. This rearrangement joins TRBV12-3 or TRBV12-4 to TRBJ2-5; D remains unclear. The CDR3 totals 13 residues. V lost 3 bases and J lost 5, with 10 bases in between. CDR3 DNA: TGTGCCAGCAGTTTGTCCGGGCGGGAGACCCAGTACTTC. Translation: CASSLSGRETQYF.

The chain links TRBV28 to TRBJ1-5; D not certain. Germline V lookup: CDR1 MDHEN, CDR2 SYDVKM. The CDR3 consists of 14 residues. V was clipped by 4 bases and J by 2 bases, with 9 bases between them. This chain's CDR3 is CASSYLGGNQPQHF. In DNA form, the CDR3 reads TGTGCCAGCAGTTACCTTGGGGGCAATCAGCCCCAGCATTTT.

The CDR3 reads CSVEGWFVSGGAPDTGELFF. In nucleotides, the CDR3 is TGCAGCGTGGAGGGGTGGTTTGTCAGCGGGGGGGCCCCGGACACCGGGGAGCTGTTTTTT. This chain connects TRBV29-1 to TRBJ2-2; TRBD2 agrees at 10 bases. Losses at the gene ends were 6 bases for V and 3 bases for J; bases not matched to a gene: 22. The CDR3 length is 20 residues. CDR1 is SQVTM, CDR2 ANQGSEA, per germline.

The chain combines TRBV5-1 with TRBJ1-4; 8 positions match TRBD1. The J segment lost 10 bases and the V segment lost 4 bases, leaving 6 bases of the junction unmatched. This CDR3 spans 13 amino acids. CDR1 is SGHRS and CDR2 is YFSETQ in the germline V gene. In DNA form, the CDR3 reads TGCGCCAGCAGCCTAGACAGGGGCGGAAAACTGTTTTTT. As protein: CASSLDRGGKLFF.

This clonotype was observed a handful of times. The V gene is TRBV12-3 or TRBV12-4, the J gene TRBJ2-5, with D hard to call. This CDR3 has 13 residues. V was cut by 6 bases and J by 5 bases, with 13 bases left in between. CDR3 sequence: CASRIGLEETQYF. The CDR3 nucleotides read TGTGCCAGCAGAATCGGGTTGGAGGAGACCCAGTACTTC.

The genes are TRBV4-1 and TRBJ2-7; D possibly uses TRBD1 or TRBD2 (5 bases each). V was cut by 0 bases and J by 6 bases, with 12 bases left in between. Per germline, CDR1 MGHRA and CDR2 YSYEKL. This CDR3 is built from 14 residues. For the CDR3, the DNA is TGCGCCAGCAGCCAAGAACGGGGTAGGGGCGAGCAGTACTTC. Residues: CASSQERGRGEQYF.

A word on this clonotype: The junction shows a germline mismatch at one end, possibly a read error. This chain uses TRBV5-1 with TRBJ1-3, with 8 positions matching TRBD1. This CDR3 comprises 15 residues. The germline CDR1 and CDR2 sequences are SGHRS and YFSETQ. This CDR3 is CASSLSGQGGHTIYF. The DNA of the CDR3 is TGCGCCAGCAGCTTATCCGGACAGGGTGGACACACCATATATTTT.

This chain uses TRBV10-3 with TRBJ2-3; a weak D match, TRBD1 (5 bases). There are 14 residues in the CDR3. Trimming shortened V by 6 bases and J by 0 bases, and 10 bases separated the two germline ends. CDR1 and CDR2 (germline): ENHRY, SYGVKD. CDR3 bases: TGTGCCATCAGAGGGGTAACTAGCACAGATACGCAGTATTTT. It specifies CAIRGVTSTDTQYF.

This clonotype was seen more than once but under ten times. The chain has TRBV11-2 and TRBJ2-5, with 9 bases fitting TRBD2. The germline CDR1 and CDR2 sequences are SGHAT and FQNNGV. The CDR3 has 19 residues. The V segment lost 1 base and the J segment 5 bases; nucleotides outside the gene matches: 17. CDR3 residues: CASSLVAGASGVAGETQYF. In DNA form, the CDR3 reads TGTGCCAGCAGCTTAGTAGCTGGGGCTAGCGGGGTCGCGGGGGAGACCCAGTACTTC.

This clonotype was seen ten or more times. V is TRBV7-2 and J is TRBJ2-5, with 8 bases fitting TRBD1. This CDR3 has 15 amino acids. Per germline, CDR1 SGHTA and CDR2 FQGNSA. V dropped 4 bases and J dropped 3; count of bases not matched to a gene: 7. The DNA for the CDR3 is TGTGCCAGCAGCTATGGCAGGGGGCGGAAAGAGACCCAGTACTTC. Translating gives CASSYGRGRKETQYF. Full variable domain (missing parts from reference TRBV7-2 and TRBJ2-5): GAGVSQSPSNKVTEKGKDVELRCDPISGHTALYWYRQSLGQGLEFLIYFQGNSAPDKSGLPSDRFSAERTGGSVSTLTIQRTQQEDSAVYLCASSYGRGRKETQYFGPGTRLLVL.

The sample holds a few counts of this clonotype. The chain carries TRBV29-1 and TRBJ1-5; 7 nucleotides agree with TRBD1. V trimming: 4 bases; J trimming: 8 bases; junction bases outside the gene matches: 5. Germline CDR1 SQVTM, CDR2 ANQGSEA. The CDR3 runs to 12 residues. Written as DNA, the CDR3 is TGCAGCGTTGGAGGGGGCACGGAGCCCCAGCATTTT. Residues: CSVGGGTEPQHF.

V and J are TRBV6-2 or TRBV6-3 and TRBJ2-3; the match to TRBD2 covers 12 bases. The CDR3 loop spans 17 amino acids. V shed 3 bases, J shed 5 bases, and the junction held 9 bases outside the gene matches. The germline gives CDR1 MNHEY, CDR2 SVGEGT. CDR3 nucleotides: TGTGCCAGCAGTTATTCTAGCGGGGGGGCCGGTGGAGATACGCAGTATTTT. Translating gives CASSYSSGGAGGDTQYF.

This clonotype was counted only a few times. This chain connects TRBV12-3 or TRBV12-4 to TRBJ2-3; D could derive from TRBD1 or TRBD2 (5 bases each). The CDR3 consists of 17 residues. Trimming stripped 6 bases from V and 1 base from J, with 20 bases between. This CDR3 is CASSANMGTQRTDTQYF. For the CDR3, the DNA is TGTGCCAGCAGCGCTAACATGGGGACCCAACGCACAGATACGCAGTATTTT.

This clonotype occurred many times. Here the CDR3 reads CASSRQGSPLHF. CDR3 bases: TGTGCCAGCAGTCGGCAGGGCTCACCCCTCCACTTT. The chain is built from TRBV9 and TRBJ1-6; D is perhaps TRBD1 (5 bases). The CDR3 totals 12 residues. Germline V gene lookup returns CDR1 SGDLS and CDR2 YYNGEE. With 5 bases removed from V and 10 bases from J, the gap between germline ends came to 10 bases.